This passage covers 12 T cell receptor beta chains from one sample sequenced in a study of regulatory T cells in long-lasting Graves disease. With iRepertoire HTBI primers and Arm-PCR of CDR3 regions, TCR beta libraries were built. TCRdb fed the multiplex PCR reads into MiXCR, producing one record per CDR3 protein. The sample has approximately 250,000 distinct CDR3 sequences, around 16% seen once; the top ten hold approximately 20%. The time point was: newly diagnosed GD, antithyroid drugs for less than 3 months. RNA extracted from PBMCs served as the sequencing template. The sequencing here drew on peripheral blood mononuclear cells (PBMCs), taken at new diagnosis, from a patient treated with antithyroid drugs. Every receptor here comes from a female donor with Graves disease.

This clonotype was observed a handful of times. A much more abundant neighbour one base away suggests this may be a read error. V is TRBV7-2 and J is TRBJ2-1; the match to TRBD2 covers 7 bases. Germline CDR1 reads SGHTA; CDR2 reads FQGNSA. CDR3 length equals 15 residues. CDR3 sequence: CASSLGWGDYNEQSF. CDR3 nucleotides: TGTGCCAGCAGCTTAGGGTGGGGGGACTACAATGAGCAGTCCTTC.

In this sample, this clonotype turned up a few times. V gene TRBV9 combines with J gene TRBJ2-1, with 9 positions matching TRBD1. Losses at the gene ends were 3 bases for V and 6 bases for J; bases not matched to a gene: 7. This CDR3 region has 15 residues. Germline loops: CDR1 SGDLS, CDR2 YYNGEE. The CDR3 DNA reads TGTGCCAGCAGCGAGGAGAGGACAGGGGTCAATGAGCAGTTCTTC. It codes for CASSEERTGVNEQFF.

This clonotype was counted many times. The chain couples TRBV20-1 to TRBJ2-2; TRBD1 is a possible D gene (6 bases). V was cut by 6 bases and J by 4 bases, with 12 bases left in between. Germline values: CDR1 DFQATT, CDR2 SNEGSKA (reference sequence). The CDR3 loop spans 13 amino acids. The CDR3 protein is CSANRDLTGELFF. Here the CDR3 DNA reads TGCAGTGCGAACAGGGATCTCACCGGGGAGCTGTTTTTT.

V usage is TRBV11-2 and J usage is TRBJ2-1, with unresolved D. CDR3 size: 13 residues. V was cut by 5 bases and J by 12 bases, with 17 bases left in between. Germline loops: CDR1 SGHAT, CDR2 FQNNGV. The CDR3 DNA is TGTGCCAGCAGCCAAACCCGAGGCGCCGGGCAGTTCTTC. Residues: CASSQTRGAGQFF.

This clonotype was observed many times. The gene calls are TRBV2 and TRBJ2-1, with TRBD2 matching 8 bases. Germline V gives CDR1 SNHLY, CDR2 FYNNEI. The CDR3 spans 13 residues. Unmatched junction bases numbered 3, after V lost 5 bases and J lost 6 bases. CDR3 protein: CASSWTSPNEQFF. CDR3 coding DNA: TGTGCCAGCAGTTGGACTAGCCCCAATGAGCAGTTCTTC.

The V call is TRBV14, the J call TRBJ2-7, with TRBD2 matching over 10 bases. Germline CDR1 is SGHDN and CDR2 is FVKESK. This CDR3 is built from 15 residues. V gave up 0 bases and J gave up 3 bases; unmatched junction bases: 2. CDR3 nucleotides: TGTGCCAGCAGCCAAGAAGGGACTAGCGTCTACGAGCAGTACTTC. Residues: CASSQEGTSVYEQYF.

Comment on this clonotype: This likely traces to a read error, being one base from a far larger clone. J is TRBJ1-2 and V is TRBV11-3, with 7 bases aligning to TRBD1. Germline V lookup: CDR1 SGHNT, CDR2 YENEEA. The CDR3 spans 13 residues. Trimming at V came to 8 bases and at J to 8 bases, leaving 11 bases not matched to a gene. CDR3 region: CASCPGQLKGYTF. CDR3 nucleotide sequence: TGTGCCAGCTGCCCGGGACAGCTAAAGGGCTACACCTTC.

This clonotype was picked up many times. This chain uses TRBV7-2 with TRBJ2-7, with TRBD2 identical over 7 bases. Germline CDR1 is SGHTA and CDR2 is FQGNSA. V was pared by 0 bases and J by 1 base, with 6 bases of the junction left unmatched. There are 16 residues in the CDR3. The CDR3 spells CASSLAGIAGSYEQYF. DNA of the CDR3: TGTGCCAGCAGCTTAGCGGGTATAGCGGGTTCCTACGAGCAGTACTTC.

Ten or more counts support this clonotype. The chain links TRBV2 to TRBJ1-2; weak D call: TRBD1 (6 bases). Germline-derived CDR1 and CDR2 are SNHLY and FYNNEI. The CDR3 is 17 amino acids. The V gene lost 3 bases and the J gene lost 0 bases, with 17 bases spanning the gap. CDR3 protein: CASSEDSHLSPNYGYTF. DNA for the CDR3: TGTGCCAGCAGTGAGGACAGTCATTTATCCCCTAACTATGGCTACACCTTC.

This clonotype was recorded only once. It differs at one base from a far larger clone, so likely a read error. The V and J genes are TRBV10-3 and TRBJ1-5; D is undetermined. Trimming removed 3 bases at V and 1 base at J, with 4 bases between. The CDR3 loop spans 13 amino acids. CDR1 and CDR2 (germline): ENHRY, SYGVKD. The CDR3 nucleotides are TGTGCCATCAGTGACGACAGCAATCAGCCCCAGCATTTT. Its translation: CAISDDSNQPQHF.

This clonotype was seen repeatedly, ten times or more. This rearrangement joins TRBV20-1 to TRBJ1-6; a possible D gene is TRBD1 (6 bases). This CDR3 has 15 residues. Germline lookup yields CDR1 DFQATT and CDR2 SNEGSKA (reference sequence). Trimming removed 3 bases from V and 7 bases from J, with 16 bases in between. The CDR3 sequence: CSARLHRTDNSPLHF. For the CDR3, the DNA is TGCAGTGCTAGGCTACACAGGACAGACAATTCACCCCTCCACTTT.

This chain joins TRBV19 and TRBJ1-3; 8 positions agree with TRBD1. The CDR3 has 15 amino acids. Germline V gene lookup returns CDR1 LNHDA and CDR2 SQIVND (reference sequence). Germline trimming cut 5 bases from V and 2 bases from J; bases unmatched to any gene: 5. The CDR3 protein is CASSAQQGAGNTIYF. For the CDR3, the DNA is TGTGCCAGTAGTGCACAACAGGGGGCTGGAAACACCATATATTTT.